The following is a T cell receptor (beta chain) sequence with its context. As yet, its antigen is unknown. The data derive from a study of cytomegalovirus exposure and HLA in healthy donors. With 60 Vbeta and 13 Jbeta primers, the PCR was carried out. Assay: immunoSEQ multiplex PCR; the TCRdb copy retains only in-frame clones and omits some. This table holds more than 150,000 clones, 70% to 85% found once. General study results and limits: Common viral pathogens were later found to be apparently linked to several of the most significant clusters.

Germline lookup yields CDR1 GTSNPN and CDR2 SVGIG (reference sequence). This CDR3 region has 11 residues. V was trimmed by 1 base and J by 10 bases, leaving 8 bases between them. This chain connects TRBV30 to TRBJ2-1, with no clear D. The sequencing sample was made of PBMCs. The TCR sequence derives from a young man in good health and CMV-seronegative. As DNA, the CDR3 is TGTGCCTGGAGTGGAGTTCGGGAGCAGTTCTTC. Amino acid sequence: CAWSGVREQFF.